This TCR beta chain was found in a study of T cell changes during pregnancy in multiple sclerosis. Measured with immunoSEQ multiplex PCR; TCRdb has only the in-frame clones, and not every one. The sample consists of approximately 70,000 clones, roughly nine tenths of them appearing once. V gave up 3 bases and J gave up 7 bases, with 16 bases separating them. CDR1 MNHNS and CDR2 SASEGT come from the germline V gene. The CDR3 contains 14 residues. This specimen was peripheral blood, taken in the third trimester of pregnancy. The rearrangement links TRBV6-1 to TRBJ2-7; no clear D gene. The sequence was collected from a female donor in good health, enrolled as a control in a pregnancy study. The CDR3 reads CASSEHTVPSEQYF. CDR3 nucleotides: TGTGCCAGCAGTGAGCACACCGTCCCCTCGGAGCAGTACTTC.